This T cell receptor beta chain was sequenced for a study of blood T cell repertoires in COVID-19. Across the study: Some COVID-19 samples were acute and others convalescent; all came from the United States, Italy and Spain. The analysed material was cDNA or gDNA that came from T cells, B-cell-depleted T cells, or PBMCs.

Looked up from germline, CDR1 is SGHDT and CDR2 is YYEEEE. V was clipped by 0 bases and J by 7 bases, with 7 bases between them. The CDR3 spans 12 residues. Original processing methods: Estimation of nucleated cell counts was performed using reference gene primer amplification. The assay was immunoSEQ multiplex PCR, and TCRdb's table has in-frame clones only and misses some. V and J calls and clone size are as listed in that table; D and trimming were resolved from the DNA. The sample lists 200,000 to 250,000 clones; about 87% were seen once. Sequencing was performed on peripheral blood. V and J are TRBV5-6 and TRBJ1-1; no clear D gene. This TCR was sampled from a man aged 55 to 70 with acute or convalescent COVID-19. The chain's CDR3 is CASSLDTSEAFF. CDR3 nucleotide sequence: TGTGCCAGCAGCTTGGATACCAGTGAAGCTTTCTTT.